These 11 T cell receptor beta chains were sequenced from one sample in a study of CD8 T cells in Susac syndrome. RNA, at roughly 0.45 to 1 ug, was reverse transcribed with random hexamers. TCRdb processed the immunoSEQ multiplex PCR reads anew with MiXCR; each CDR3 protein has one entry. The table has roughly 180,000 distinct CDR3 sequences, around 94% seen once. Sequencing was performed on CD4+ T cells from PBMCs. The source of these receptors is a human donor in good health.

V usage is TRBV15 and J usage is TRBJ2-5; TRBD2 matches at 7 bases. The CDR3 runs to 15 residues. The V segment lost 0 bases and the J segment 4 bases; nucleotides outside the gene matches: 5. CDR1 LNHNV and CDR2 YYDKDF come from the germline V gene (reference sequence). The CDR3 region has the DNA TGTGCCACCAGCAGAGATCGCGGGGGAGCAGAGACCCAGTACTTC. Translated: CATSRDRGGAETQYF.

This chain links TRBV29-1 with TRBJ2-3, with 8 positions matching TRBD1. The CDR3 spans 12 residues. CDR1 and CDR2 (germline): SQVTM, ANQGSEA. The CDR3 region is CNRTGPRDTQYF. CDR3 nucleotide sequence: TGCAACCGGACAGGGCCCAGAGATACGCAGTATTTT.

CDR3 sequence (DNA): TGTGCCAGCAGTTACGAGGCAGGCAGTGGTACTGAAGCTTTCTTT. It encodes CASSYEAGSGTEAFF. The rearrangement uses TRBV6-6 and TRBJ1-1, with no clear D. The CDR3 loop spans 15 amino acids. The V end was cut by 2 bases, the J end by 5 bases, with 15 bases between. Germline-derived CDR1 and CDR2 are MNHNY and SVGAGI (reference sequence).

The CDR3 protein is CSVENRGRFTEAFF. The CDR3 coding sequence is TGCAGCGTTGAAAACAGGGGGCGCTTCACTGAAGCTTTCTTT. The rearrangement uses TRBV29-1 and TRBJ1-1; 9 nucleotides align to TRBD1. V gave up 2 bases and J gave up 4 bases; unmatched junction bases: 5. The length of the CDR3 is 14 residues. Germline CDR1 is SQVTM and CDR2 is ANQGSEA.

This clonotype was recorded only once. V gene TRBV20-1 combines with J gene TRBJ2-3, with D unresolved. The CDR3 contains 12 residues. Looked up from germline, CDR1 is DFQATT and CDR2 is SNEGSKA (reference sequence). V was pared by 6 bases and J by 0 bases, with 7 bases between. This CDR3 is CSAPSSTDTQYF. DNA for the CDR3: TGCAGTGCGCCCAGTAGCACAGATACGCAGTATTTT.

This chain links TRBV4-2 with TRBJ2-7; tentative D call: TRBD2 (6 bases). The V gene lost 1 base and the J gene lost 3 bases, with 13 bases spanning the gap. Germline-derived CDR1 and CDR2 are LGHNA and YNFKEQ. The CDR3 runs to 15 residues. Here the CDR3 DNA reads TGTGCCAGCAGCCAAGCGCGGGTGGGGGGCTACGAGCAGTACTTC. Its translation is CASSQARVGGYEQYF.

The chain is built from TRBV5-1 and TRBJ1-1, with D hard to call. Trimming took 1 base from V and 1 from J, leaving 8 bases between them. Per germline, CDR1 SGHRS and CDR2 YFSETQ. The CDR3 has 14 amino acids. CDR3 coding DNA: TGCGCCAGCAGCTTGAATGCGGAGAACACTGAAGCTTTCTTT. Protein product: CASSLNAENTEAFF.

The chain couples TRBV30 to TRBJ2-1; a possible D gene is TRBD2 (6 bases). The germline V gene has CDR1 GTSNPN and CDR2 SVGIG (reference sequence). Trimming stripped 5 bases from V and 7 bases from J, with 9 bases between. This CDR3 comprises 11 residues. The CDR3 bases are TGTGCCTGGGGCGGAGGGAATGAGCAGTTCTTC. It specifies CAWGGGNEQFF.

DNA of the CDR3: TGTGCCAGCAGTTTAGACAGCGTGGATGAGCAGTTCTTC. Amino acids: CASSLDSVDEQFF. The chain uses TRBV6-2 or TRBV6-3 and TRBJ2-1; TRBD1 might be the D (5 bases). CDR1 and CDR2 from the germline V gene are MNHEY and SVGEGT. Trimming removed 4 bases at V and 8 bases at J, with 12 bases between. The CDR3 spans 13 residues.

V is TRBV2 and J is TRBJ1-1, with no clear D. V was pared by 4 bases and J by 10 bases, with 10 bases between. This CDR3 spans 11 amino acids. The V gene's germline CDR1 is SNHLY and CDR2 FYNNEI. CDR3 loop: CASSAEIAAFF. CDR3 nucleotide sequence: TGTGCCAGCAGTGCCGAGATTGCAGCTTTCTTT.

The J gene is TRBJ2-5, the V gene TRBV10-3; 10 bases align to TRBD1. V dropped 3 bases and J dropped 4; count of bases not matched to a gene: 5. Germline lookup yields CDR1 ENHRY and CDR2 SYGVKD. The length of the CDR3 is 15 residues. The CDR3 protein is CAISDGDRGGETQYF. CDR3 DNA: TGTGCCATCAGTGACGGGGACAGGGGAGGAGAGACCCAGTACTTC.